The entry below gives a single TCR beta chain sequence along with its context. Its antigen is not identified. Time point in this sample: persistent/refractory GD, antithyroid drugs over 5 years with positive TRAb. PBMC-derived RNA was used for the TCR library. Patients were from an endocrinology department in Xi'an, China. These data come from a study of regulatory T cells in long-lasting Graves disease. General study findings and limits: Among samples with persistent disease, TRBV28, TRBJ1-2 and TRBJ2-5 were favored. The sample size was small, and this may have reduced accuracy. Persistent Graves' patients showed reduced TCR diversity versus newly diagnosed patients.

This CDR3 comprises 15 residues. The V end was cut by 5 bases, the J end by 5 bases, with 18 bases between. Germline values: CDR1 SGHTA, CDR2 FQGTGA. The authors built TCR beta libraries using iRepertoire HTBI primers and Arm-PCR of CDR3 regions. From the multiplex PCR reads, TCRdb called clonotypes with MiXCR, one entry per CDR3 protein. The sample includes hundreds of thousands of distinct CDR3 sequences, 20% of them seen just once. The sequencing here drew on peripheral blood mononuclear cells (PBMCs), taken when the disease was refractory, from a patient treated with antithyroid drugs. The sequence was collected from a female donor with Graves disease. The chain recombines TRBV7-3 with TRBJ2-5; maybe TRBD1 (6 bases). The CDR3 nucleotides are TGTGCCAGCAGCCTCAGGGGCTCCCCCGGTGAGACCCAGTACTTC. This gives the protein CASSLRGSPGETQYF.